This is a list of T cell receptor beta chains from one sample in a study of T cell responses to AZD1222 COVID-19 vaccine. Data came from immunoSEQ multiplex PCR; TCRdb stores just in-frame clones and leaves some out. The top ten hold roughly 5.6% of the sample, which has 95,000 to 110,000 clones, 75% to 95% seen once. Specimen: peripheral blood, collected 28 days after the second AZD1222 dose. These receptors were obtained from an adult who received the AZD1222 COVID-19 vaccine. CDR3s include the opening cysteine and the closing phenylalanine or tryptophan. A D gene is named only where the DNA matches it firmly. Not all rows give a size; the values are once, few, many and, for expanded clones, a class.

>.|.|TRBJ2-7|TRBV6-5
TGTGCCAGCTCTGGGCGGCTCTACGAGCAGTACTTC
CASSGRLYEQYF
>.|TRBD1|TRBJ2-5|TRBV28
TGTGCCAGCAGTTTTCCCGGGACAGGGGACGAGACCCAGTACTTC
CASSFPGTGDETQYF
>.|.|TRBJ2-7|TRBV27
TGTGCCAGCAGTCCCGCGGGGCTGGGGGAGCAGTACTTC
CASSPAGLGEQYF
>.|.|TRBJ1-2|TRBV5-5
TGTGCCAGCAGCCCCTGGCCAGGGTGGGGCTACACCTTC
CASSPWPGWGYTF
>many|TRBD1|TRBJ2-1|TRBV4-1
TGCGCCAGCAGCCATAGACAGGGGTTCGATGAGCAGTTCTTC
CASSHRQGFDEQFF
>.|TRBD1|TRBJ1-5|TRBV6-5
TGTGCCAGCAGTAGGGGACAGGCTAGCAATCAGCCCCAGCATTTT
CASSRGQASNQPQHF
>.|.|TRBJ1-1|TRBV11-2
TGTGCCAGCAGCTTACACGGAAAGAACACTGAAGCTTTCTTT
CASSLHGKNTEAFF
>.|TRBD1|TRBJ2-7|TRBV5-6
TGTGCCAGCAGCTGGGACAGGGCCTACGAGCAGTACTTC
CASSWDRAYEQYF
>.|TRBD1|TRBJ2-7|TRBV14
TGTGCCAGCAGCTTACCGGGACAGGGGGCCTACGAGCAGTACTTC
CASSLPGQGAYEQYF
>.|TRBD1|TRBJ1-6|TRBV27
TGTGCCAGCAGTTTAGACAGGGCGCGGTCACCCCTCCACTTT
CASSLDRARSPLHF
>once|.|TRBJ2-5|TRBV7-9
TGTGCCAGCAGCTCCGGTGCGACCCAGTACTTC
CASSSGATQYF
>few|.|TRBJ2-7|TRBV14
TGTGCCAGCAGCCAAGGGGTAACCTACGAGCAGTACTTC
CASSQGVTYEQYF
>.|TRBD1|TRBJ2-7|TRBV5-1
TGCGCCAGCTCATATTCCGGGACAGGGGAACTCGAGCAGTACTTC
CASSYSGTGELEQYF
>.|.|TRBJ2-1|TRBV7-2
TGTGCCAGCAGCTTAGCGGACGGGAGAATCCAGTTCTTC
CASSLADGRIQFF
>.|.|TRBJ1-2|TRBV6-4
TGTGCCAGCACTCCGACGGGGGGCAACTATGGCTACACCTTC
CASTPTGGNYGYTF
>.|.|TRBJ2-5|TRBV14
TGTGCCAGCAGCCAACCCCAGGGTATGGAGACCCAGTACTTC
CASSQPQGMETQYF
>.|.|TRBJ1-2|TRBV5-4
TGTGCCAGCAGCTCCGCTCGACTGAAGGTAGCTAACTATGGCTACACCTTC
CASSSARLKVANYGYTF
>.|.|TRBJ1-6|TRBV6-5
TGTGCCAGCAGGCCGTCCTTGGATTCACCCCTCCACTTT
CASRPSLDSPLHF
>few|TRBD1|TRBJ2-7|TRBV6-6
TGTGCCAGCAGGGACGCCGGGACAGGGGGCTACGAGCAGTACTTC
CASRDAGTGGYEQYF
>.|.|TRBJ2-1|TRBV9
TGTGCCAGCAGCGTAGTCGCGGGGAGCTCCTACAATGAGCAGTTCTTC
CASSVVAGSSYNEQFF
>.|TRBD1|TRBJ1-1|TRBV6-1
TGTGCCAGCAGAGAAGGACAGGTTTTCACTGAAGCTTTCTTT
CASREGQVFTEAFF
>.|TRBD1|TRBJ2-7|TRBV4-3
TGCGCCAGCAGCAAGGACAGGGTCGGCGAGCAGTACTTC
CASSKDRVGEQYF
>.|.|TRBJ2-1|TRBV6-5
TGTGCCTCCACGAGGGAAGGCAATGAGCAGTTCTTC
CASTREGNEQFF
>.|.|TRBJ1-2|TRBV7-2
TGTGCCAGCAGCTTAGACCCTGGGAACTATGGCTACACCTTC
CASSLDPGNYGYTF
>.|.|TRBJ2-1|TRBV14
TGTGCCAGCAGCCAGGCGACTCTCCGTGGCAATGAGCAGTTCTTC
CASSQATLRGNEQFF
>.|.|TRBJ1-2|TRBV10-1
TGCGCCAGCAGTGGGCCAGGATGGGGCTACACCTTC
CASSGPGWGYTF
>.|.|TRBJ1-1|TRBV6-5
TGTGCCAGCAGTTCCCGAGGAGACCACACTGAAGCTTTCTTT
CASSSRGDHTEAFF
>.|.|TRBJ1-1|TRBV4-1
TGCGCCAGCAGCCAATCATGGAACACTGAAGCTTTCTTT
CASSQSWNTEAFF